This T cell receptor (beta chain) was profiled in a study of cytomegalovirus exposure and HLA in healthy donors. A multiplex PCR was run with 60 Vbeta primers and 13 Jbeta primers. Produced via immunoSEQ multiplex PCR; TCRdb's table is partial and in-frame only. The repertoire has about 150,000 clones, roughly 74% of them found once; the top ten carry approximately 2.6%. The CDR3 is 17 residues long. Germline V CDR1 and CDR2: SGHKS, YYEKEE (reference sequence). V lost 3 bases and J lost 2; bases outside the gene matches: 11. Note on this clone: Its specificity is unknown.

Study outcomes and limitations: DRB1 showed the most TCR associations and HLA-C the fewest in a later analysis, as rates varied by HLA locus.

Sequencing was done on a sample of PBMCs. The chain uses TRBV5-5 and TRBJ2-3; 8 positions match TRBD2. The clonotype comes from a man aged 18 to 29 in good health and CMV-seronegative. The DNA of the CDR3 is TGTGCCAGCAGCTCTACTATAGCGGGGAAATACACAGATACGCAGTATTTT. It codes for CASSSTIAGKYTDTQYF.